The clone carrying this T cell receptor (beta chain) has just a few counts. These data are taken from a study of cytomegalovirus exposure and HLA in healthy donors. Study as a whole: The study placed 80% to 90% of its approximately 400 genotyped donors in the Caucasian-associated ancestry cluster.

Primers for the PCR totalled 60 Vbeta and 13 Jbeta. This table comes from immunoSEQ multiplex PCR, and its TCRdb copy is limited to in-frame clones, with some not included. The sample records approximately 100,000 clones, under 85% being singletons. CDR3 length: 16 amino acids. Between the trimmed V and J ends, which lost 6 bases and 5 bases, there was a span of 20 bases. Germline CDR1 LNHDA, CDR2 SQIVND (reference sequence). This sequence joins TRBV19 and TRBJ1-5, with D possibly matching TRBD1 (6 bases). The sequence came from a man aged 40-49 years in good health and CMV-seropositive. Input material: PBMCs. The chain's CDR3 is CASRLRGGAVDQPQHF. The CDR3 DNA sequence: TGTGCCAGTAGACTCCGAGGGGGGGCCGTGGATCAGCCCCAGCATTTT. The full variable domain, with the rest looked up from reference TRBV19 and TRBJ1-5, is DGGITQSPKYLFRKEGQNVTLSCEQNLNHDAMYWYRQDPGQGLRLIYYSQIVNDFQKGDIAEGYSVSREKKESFPLTVTSAQKNPTAFYLCASRLRGGAVDQPQHFGDGTRLSIL.